The T cell receptor (beta chain) described here comes from a study of immune heterogeneity within non-small cell lung tumors. Study observations and caveats: Site-unique high-frequency clones occurred alongside identical dominant CDR3 beta clonotypes that recurred across tumor sites within a patient. Individual patients showed largely nonoverlapping sets of high-frequency T-cell receptor beta clonotypes.

Multiplex PCR amplified the TCR beta CDR3 region. Its first round ran for 9 to 11 cycles with 32 V and 13 J primers. MiXCR, run by TCRdb on the multiplex PCR reads, gives a single entry per CDR3 protein. The data contain several thousand distinct CDR3 sequences, roughly 20% of them singletons. Trimming cost V 4 bases and J 4 bases, with 15 bases left between them. The germline gives CDR1 SGHKS, CDR2 YYEKEE (reference sequence). CDR3 length equals 15 residues. This clonotype is deemed medium-sized. Its antigen is undetermined. Template material comprised bulk tumor genomic DNA at 450 to 650 ng per sample. Doctors removed several biopsies from each primary tumor during surgery, keeping them far apart. Enrolled individuals presented with untreated, newly diagnosed non-small cell lung cancer and received curative surgery. A total of more than twelve patients with newly diagnosed non-small cell lung cancer, all of whom were undergoing surgery with curative intent, made up the donors.

This sequence was found in a man between 60 and 75 years old with non-small cell lung cancer. V is TRBV5-5 and J is TRBJ1-3, with D perhaps matching TRBD1 (5 bases). The sequencing sample was made of lung tumor tissue. The CDR3 protein is CASSARGAAGNTIYF. The CDR3 DNA reads TGTGCCAGCAGCGCGAGAGGGGCCGCCGGAAACACCATATATTTT.